This TCR beta chain was captured in a study of OX40 agonist ivuxolimab in advanced cancers. General study results and limits: Compared with others, partial responders at 0.1-3.0 mg/kg displayed clonal expansion among the lowest. Clonal expansion from baseline to week 6 occurred in both CD4+ and CD8+ T cells.

The protocol was immunoSEQ multiplex PCR, while the TCRdb copy is restricted to in-frame clones and leaves out a portion. Among about 110,000 clones listed, over 75% were seen once. For this clone: Its antigen is undetermined.

J lost 5 bases, V lost 0 bases, and 9 bases had no gene match. CDR1 and CDR2 from the germline V gene are SGHDN and FVKESK. This CDR3 comprises 16 residues. The TCR comes from an adult with an advanced solid tumor such as melanoma, head and neck, liver or kidney cancer. The chain is built from TRBV14 and TRBJ2-7; TRBD1 matches at 8 bases. This sample comprised CD4+ or CD8+ T cells sorted from blood, obtained in a trial of the OX40 agonist ivuxolimab. CDR3 sequence (DNA): TGTGCCAGCAGCCAAGAGTGGACAGGGTTGCTGGACGAGCAGTACTTC. Translated: CASSQEWTGLLDEQYF. Complete variable domain (other parts from reference TRBV14 and TRBJ2-7): EAGVTQFPSHSVIEKGQTVTLRCDPISGHDNLYWYRRVMGKEIKFLLHFVKESKQDESGMPNNRFLAERTGGTYSTLKVQPAELEDSGVYFCASSQEWTGLLDEQYFGPGTRLTVT.